This T cell receptor (beta chain) comes out of a study of blood T cell repertoires in COVID-19. Germline V gene lookup returns CDR1 SEHNR and CDR2 FQNEAQ (reference sequence). V dropped 5 bases and J dropped 8; count of bases not matched to a gene: 13. The CDR3 is 16 residues long. The data were produced by immunoSEQ multiplex PCR, yet TCRdb's version contains in-frame clones alone and is incomplete. This sample yields about 250,000 clones, of which 65% to 90% are seen a single time; approximately 1.6% belongs to the top ten. Sequences were obtained from PBMCs or T cells enriched from blood (not recorded which). This sequence joins TRBV7-9 and TRBJ2-1; 9 bases agree with TRBD2. The clonotype originates from a man between 40 and 49 years old who had recovered from COVID-19. Written as DNA, the CDR3 is TGTGCCAGCAGCAAAAGCGGGGGGCCGGGGGCCGATGAGCAGTTCTTC. Its protein is CASSKSGGPGADEQFF.